The present TCR beta chain was sequenced within a study of CD39 and CD103 CD8 tumor-infiltrating T cells. Germline CDR1 and CDR2: SGHVS and FQNEAQ. V shed 4 bases and J shed 2 bases, with 14 bases lying between them. This CDR3 has 15 amino acids. Data came from immunoSEQ multiplex PCR; TCRdb stores just in-frame clones and leaves some out. The sample consists of around 4,300 clones, roughly 70% of them appearing once. The V gene is TRBV7-8, the J gene TRBJ2-5; D gene unclear. The receptor comes from a human donor with head and neck squamous cell carcinoma. The sequenced sample consisted of CD8+ T cells sorted from blood. Subset of the sample: total memory CD8 T cells (CD45RA-CCR7+/-) from blood or uninvolved lymph node. The DNA for the CDR3 is TGTGCCAGCAGCTCTTTCGACACCCTTCAAGAGACCCAGTACTTC. Residues: CASSSFDTLQETQYF.